This TCR beta chain was identified in a study of monozygotic twins with inflammatory bowel disease (dated by TCRdb to between 2018 and 2021). For the wider study: In total, 28 monozygotic twin pairs made up the full study: 19 Danish pairs, all IBD-discordant, plus nine German pairs, of which four were IBD-concordant and five were IBD-discordant. The search for disease-associated traits relied mainly on comparing IBD patients with their genetically identical healthy co-twins within discordant pairs. Each individual had, on average, about 151 000 unique TCRalpha sequences and 181 000 unique TCRbeta sequences available for analysis.

In regard to this clonotype: It has no known antigen specificity.

The method behind the library was 5' RACE. For each TCR library, about 4,000 ng of total RNA was used. For each sample, cDNA synthesis was carried out in eight separate reactions using SMARTScribe reverse transcriptase. During cDNA synthesis, unique molecular identifiers containing a 6-nucleotide sample barcode were introduced by template switching. TCRalpha and TCRbeta cDNA was amplified by two nested PCRs of about 15 and 9 cycles, with bead purification after each PCR. Before amplification, cDNA was treated with uracil DNA-glycosylase and purified using the QIAquick PCR purification kit. In the second PCR, Illumina TruSeq-compatible adapters and sample-specific barcodes were added. TapeStation and Qubit were used to check library quality and concentration, and roughly 4.9 ng of each library was pooled. Sequencing of pooled libraries was carried out on an Illumina HiSeq2500 single-index Rapid Run using 2 x 100 bp reads and custom sequencing primers. On the authors' methods: MiGEC version 1.2.6 was used for UMI-based consensus assembly, which corrected PCR and sequencing errors. MiXCR version 2.1.1 handled V(D)J alignment, clonotype assembly and CDR3 extraction. To normalise gene usage, clonotype sharing and MAIT/NKT TCR abundance, the top 1000, 10 000 and 20 000 clonotypes in each sample were analysed. Diversity was computed as the inverse Simpson index with the vegan R package after downsampling to 27 000 UMIs. Paired Mann-Whitney U tests were applied to discordant twin pairs, with Benjamini-Hochberg correction for multiple testing. Each CDR3 protein sequence appears as one entry after TCRdb reprocessed the reads, and no DNA is included. TCRdb's processing, not the authors' own work, is the source of the V and J calls. The sample table on file contains fewer than 200,000 distinct CDR3 sequences. The top ten constitute roughly 2.3% of the sample.

From each donor, an approximately 2.5 ml peripheral blood sample was collected into PAXgene tubes and stored at -80 degrees C. Without any T cell sorting, total RNA was extracted from whole blood using the PAXgene blood miRNA kit on an automated QIAcube. Peripheral blood from monozygotic twin pairs who were concordant or discordant for inflammatory bowel disease underwent deep TCRalpha and TCRbeta repertoire profiling using unique molecular barcoding. For every twin pair, smoking habits were documented, and each individual was categorised as a current, former or never smoker. The germline V gene encodes CDR1 MGHDK and CDR2 SYGVNS. The CDR3 has 13 amino acids, counting the end cysteine and phenylalanine. The DNA is not on file. Study-wide findings and limitations: Differing immunosuppressive treatments among patients may have added background noise and inter-individual variability to the repertoires. The analysis was unable to tell different T cell subtypes apart. Repertoire similarity did not differ between concordant and discordant twins, possibly due to limited statistical power. Fewer clonotypes were shared with other individuals by IBD patients than by healthy twins, most markedly in patients showing signs of disease activity. A decrease in TCRbeta repertoire diversity, as measured by inverse Simpson index, was observed in IBD patients compared with their healthy co-twins. The results gave no support for a single strong signal or clonotype linked to IBD.

The V and J genes are TRBV25-1 and TRBJ1-2. The source of this sequence is a human donor with ulcerative colitis or Crohn's disease, or a healthy co-twin of an affected twin (not recorded which). Sequences were obtained from blood. This receptor carries the CDR3 CASTLGGEHGYTF.